The rows below give T cell receptor beta chains drawn from one sample of a study of blood T cells in healthy people across ages. TCRdb re-analysed the 5' RACE reads in MiXCR, keeping a single row per CDR3 protein. The sample carries hundreds of thousands of distinct CDR3 sequences, under 55% recorded once. Sample: blood. These receptors were collected from a man in his fifties or sixties in good health. The CDR3 runs from the conserved cysteine through the conserved F or W. The D gene is left open where the match is weak. Only some rows state a clone size, as once, few, many or a class for expanded clones.

V gene	D gene	J gene	clone size	CDR3 DNA	CDR3 protein
TRBV7-9	NA	TRBJ2-5	NA	TGTGCCAGCAGCTTAGATTCCAGGGCGGAGACCCAGTACTTC	CASSLDSRAETQYF
TRBV12-3/TRBV12-4	TRBD2	TRBJ2-3	NA	TGTGCCAGCACCCTTAGCGGGGCCCACACAGATACGCAGTATTTT	CASTLSGAHTDTQYF
TRBV27	NA	TRBJ2-5	NA	TGTGCCAGCAGTGCTTCGGGGGCGCGGCGCCAAGAGACCCAGTACTTC	CASSASGARRQETQYF
TRBV4-2	NA	TRBJ1-2	NA	TGTGCCAGCAGCCAAGGGGTGGTGGCTGGGAGTTGGGGCTACACCTTC	CASSQGVVAGSWGYTF
TRBV27	NA	TRBJ1-1	NA	TGTGCCAGCAATTATGGGGTTAACACTGAAGCTTTCTTT	CASNYGVNTEAFF
TRBV2	NA	TRBJ2-5	few	TGTGCCAGCCGATCGACTTTAGCGGTAGAGACCCAGTACTTC	CASRSTLAVETQYF
TRBV7-2	NA	TRBJ2-7	NA	TGTGCCAGCAGCTTAGCGCAGGGGCCATCCTACGAGCAGTACTTC	CASSLAQGPSYEQYF
TRBV29-1	NA	TRBJ1-1	NA	TGCAGCGTTGAAACAAGGACACAACGGGCTTTCTTT	CSVETRTQRAFF
TRBV2	NA	TRBJ2-3	NA	TGTGCCATAACCGGGACTCCAGATACGCAGTATTTT	CAITGTPDTQYF
TRBV7-2	NA	TRBJ2-2	NA	TGTGCCAGCAGCTCGGGACGGTCGAACACCGGGGAGCTGTTTTTT	CASSSGRSNTGELFF
TRBV7-2	NA	TRBJ2-3	NA	TGTGCCAGCAGCTCTCTGCAGGGCACAGATACGCAGTATTTT	CASSSLQGTDTQYF
TRBV9	NA	TRBJ2-6	few	TGTGCCAGCAGCTTGCGGACTGCGGGGGCCAACGTCCTGACTTTC	CASSLRTAGANVLTF
TRBV5-1	NA	TRBJ2-7	NA	TGCGCCAGCAGCTCTTCCAGGGGTTCCTACGAGCAGCACTTC	CASSSSRGSYEQHF
TRBV12-3/TRBV12-4	TRBD2	TRBJ2-5	many	TGTGCCAGCAGTCCCGGGACTAGCCCTCGGGAGACCCAGTACTTC	CASSPGTSPRETQYF
TRBV4-1	NA	TRBJ2-7	NA	TGCGCCAGCAGCCAAGATCGGCCTCCGGACGAGCAGTACTTC	CASSQDRPPDEQYF
TRBV9	NA	TRBJ2-7	few	TGTGCCAGCAGCAAGGTTCAGGGGGGAGAGCAGTACTTC	CASSKVQGGEQYF
TRBV6-2/TRBV6-3	TRBD1	TRBJ2-7	NA	TGTGCCAGCACGACAGGGTCGGACAATGAGCAGTACTTC	CASTTGSDNEQYF
TRBV7-2	NA	TRBJ2-5	NA	TGTGCCAGCAGCCCTAGGATCGCGGGAGAGACCCAGTACTTC	CASSPRIAGETQYF
TRBV6-4	NA	TRBJ2-1	many	TGTGCCAGCAGTGATGGGGCGGGGGCCCACAATGAGCAGTTCTTC	CASSDGAGAHNEQFF
TRBV6-5	NA	TRBJ2-1	few	TGTGCCAGCAGTTACGAAAGAGCGAGGGATGAGCAGTTCTTC	CASSYERARDEQFF
TRBV7-2	NA	TRBJ2-7	NA	TGTGCCAGCAGCTTAGAGTCAGGGCTAGGCGAGCAGTACTTC	CASSLESGLGEQYF
TRBV12-3/TRBV12-4	NA	TRBJ2-3	few	TGTGCCAGCAGGCCTCAGGGTCTATCCACAGATACGCAGTATTTT	CASRPQGLSTDTQYF
TRBV28	NA	TRBJ2-5	NA	TGTGCCAGCAGTTCAGTGGTATACCAAGAGACCCAGTACTTC	CASSSVVYQETQYF
TRBV6-2/TRBV6-3	NA	TRBJ2-7	few	TGTGCCAGCAGCAATACACCTAACGAGCAGTACTTC	CASSNTPNEQYF
TRBV5-5	TRBD2	TRBJ2-1	NA	TGTGCCAGCAGCCGGACTAGCGGGGGTAGCTTCAATGAGCAGTTCTTC	CASSRTSGGSFNEQFF
TRBV10-3	TRBD2	TRBJ2-1	few	TGTGCCACCCAGGGACTAGCGGGGGATAGTGAGCAGTTCTTC	CATQGLAGDSEQFF
TRBV5-1	NA	TRBJ2-7	NA	TGCGCCAGCAGCCCGAGAGGGGACGGCTACGAGCAGTACTTC	CASSPRGDGYEQYF
TRBV6-2/TRBV6-3	NA	TRBJ1-5	NA	TGTGCCAGTGGACATCCGAATCAGCCCCAGCATTTT	CASGHPNQPQHF
TRBV11-3	NA	TRBJ1-2	few	TGTGCCAGCAGCCCAGACGGGGCAGGGCCAGGAGGCTACACCTTC	CASSPDGAGPGGYTF
TRBV7-9	NA	TRBJ1-1	few	TGTGCCAGCACCCCTTCGGTGAACACTGAAGCTTTCTTT	CASTPSVNTEAFF
TRBV4-3	TRBD2	TRBJ2-5	few	TGCGCCAGCACCCCGGGACTAGGAGTAGGAGAGACCCAGTACTTC	CASTPGLGVGETQYF
TRBV29-1	NA	TRBJ2-4	few	TGCAGCGCCGGGAGAAGGGGGCTTGAGCAGTACTTC	CSAGRRGLEQYF
TRBV7-2	TRBD1	TRBJ2-3	many	TGCGCCAGCAGCTCCGGACAGGGAGATACGCAGTATTTT	CASSSGQGDTQYF
TRBV6-6	NA	TRBJ2-7	once	TGTGCCAGCAGTTACTCTCTCGGACTTAACTACGAGCAGTACTTC	CASSYSLGLNYEQYF
TRBV20-1	TRBD2	TRBJ2-5	few	TGCAGTGCTCTTGGGACTAGCGGGGTCCAAGAGACCCAGTACTTC	CSALGTSGVQETQYF
TRBV20-1	TRBD1	TRBJ2-1	NA	TGCAGTGCCCTACCTACAGGGGGTGTAGGCAATGAGCAGTTCTTC	CSALPTGGVGNEQFF
TRBV4-3	TRBD2	TRBJ2-4	NA	TGCGCCAGCAGCCAAGATCCAGTGGGGAGGGACATTCAGTACTTC	CASSQDPVGRDIQYF
TRBV12-3/TRBV12-4	NA	TRBJ1-3	NA	TGTGCCAGCAGAACTAGGACGGTCTCTGGAAACACCATATATTTT	CASRTRTVSGNTIYF
TRBV18	NA	TRBJ2-3	once	TGTGCCAGCTCACCAATGCTTCCCAGAGATACGCAGTATTTT	CASSPMLPRDTQYF
TRBV29-1	TRBD1	TRBJ2-5	few	TGCAGCGTTGAACGTAGAGGGACAGAAGAGACCCAGTACTTC	CSVERRGTEETQYF
TRBV28	TRBD2	TRBJ2-3	NA	TGTGCCAGCAGTACCCGACTAGCGGGGAACACAGATACGCAGTATTTT	CASSTRLAGNTDTQYF
TRBV7-9	NA	TRBJ2-7	NA	TGTGCCAGCAGGAATTACGAGAATGAGCAGTACTTC	CASRNYENEQYF
TRBV6-1	NA	TRBJ2-3	few	TGTGCCAGCAGTTTACAGAGCAGCACAGATACGCAGTATTTT	CASSLQSSTDTQYF
TRBV6-4	NA	TRBJ2-3	NA	TGTGCCAGGAGTAGATTTAGCACAGATACGCAGTATTTT	CARSRFSTDTQYF
TRBV4-1	NA	TRBJ2-7	NA	TGCGCCAGCAGCCAAGTGTCCGGCAGAGACTACGAGCAGTACTTC	CASSQVSGRDYEQYF
TRBV12-3/TRBV12-4	NA	TRBJ1-2	few	TGTGCCAGCAGTTTAAAGGGATCTTTTGGCTACACCTTC	CASSLKGSFGYTF
TRBV7-6	TRBD1	TRBJ2-7	few	TGTGCCAGCAGCTCCGGATTCCCCGGGACAGGGCAATCCGAGCAGTACTTC	CASSSGFPGTGQSEQYF
TRBV27	NA	TRBJ1-6	few	TGTGCCAGCAGGAAATTTAGCTCCTATAATTCACCCCTCCACTTT	CASRKFSSYNSPLHF
TRBV27	NA	TRBJ1-2	many	TGTGCCAGCAGTTGGGGGCGGGGCTATGGCTACACCTTC	CASSWGRGYGYTF
TRBV20-1	TRBD1	TRBJ2-7	NA	TGCAGTGCTTTAGACCGGGACAGGGGGCTAAACGAGCAGTACTTC	CSALDRDRGLNEQYF
TRBV9	NA	TRBJ2-3	NA	TGTGCCAGCAGCGTAGACGGCTCCCCCTCGGATACGCAGTATTTT	CASSVDGSPSDTQYF